The entry below describes one TCR beta chain. The V and J ends lost 5 bases and 2 bases, in that order; junction bases with no gene match: 11. Germline lookup yields CDR1 SNHLY and CDR2 FYNNEI. This CDR3 is 17 amino acids long. The source of the sample is a study of identical twins. Via MiXCR, TCRdb re-called the 5' RACE reads, giving one row per CDR3 protein. The sample shows some 630,000 distinct CDR3 sequences, just over 7% of them seen only once. These data also featured in a second study, about yellow fever vaccine responses in identical twins.

The chain uses TRBV2 and TRBJ2-7; 11 bases agree with TRBD2. This clonotype was sampled from a woman aged 18 to 35 in good health. The sample taken for sequencing was PBMCs. The CDR3 protein is CASSQQPGTSGPYEQYF. The CDR3 coding sequence is TGTGCCAGCAGTCAGCAACCGGGGACTAGCGGCCCCTACGAGCAGTACTTC.